The next 3 T cell receptor beta chains were all read from a single sample in a study of blood T cell repertoires in COVID-19 (dated by TCRdb to the early 2020s). Libraries came from the immunoSEQ multiplex PCR assay. TCRdb holds this immuneACCESS table with in-frame rearrangements only. Some clones are missing; in checked studies, unresolved V genes explain under half, and the rest has no known cause. This sample is represented by 110,000 or so clones; 85% of them were singletons. The ten largest make up less than 15% of the sample. Sequenced material: peripheral blood. These receptor sequences come from a human donor in a cohort sampled during active COVID-19.

This sequence joins TRBV29-1 and TRBJ2-1; D is undetermined. Trimming removed 5 bases at V and 8 bases at J, with 4 bases between. The CDR3 spans 9 residues. Germline V gives CDR1 SQVTM, CDR2 ANQGSEA. The CDR3 DNA reads TGCAGCGTTCCCGATGAGCAGTTCTTC. Its translation: CSVPDEQFF.

J is TRBJ1-1 and V is TRBV5-4, with 8 positions matching TRBD1. The V gene's germline CDR1 is SGHNT and CDR2 YYREEE (reference sequence). The CDR3 is made up of 13 amino acids. V was clipped by 5 bases and J by 6 bases; unmatched bases: 6. In nucleotides, the CDR3 is TGTGCCAGCAGTCGGACAGGGATCCCTGAAGCTTTCTTT. Protein: CASSRTGIPEAFF. The full variable domain, rest sourced from reference TRBV5-4 and TRBJ1-1, is ETGVTQSPTHLIKTRGQQVTLRCSSQSGHNTVSWYQQALGQGPQFIFQYYREEENGRGNFPPRFSGLQFPNYSSELNVNALELDDSALYLCASSRTGIPEAFFGQGTRLTVV.

This chain links TRBV28 with TRBJ2-3; the match to TRBD2 covers 7 bases. The CDR3 has 17 amino acids. Germline-derived CDR1 and CDR2 are MDHEN and SYDVKM. The junction had 19 bases not matched to a gene; V was cut back by 7 bases and J by 6 bases. CDR3 region: CASIPGSGARSPDTQYF. CDR3 sequence (DNA): TGTGCCAGCATCCCAGGGAGCGGGGCCCGTTCCCCCGATACGCAGTATTTT. Filled out from reference TRBV28 and TRBJ2-3, the complete variable domain reads DVKVTQSSRYLVKRTGEKVFLECVQDMDHENMFWYRQDPGLGLRLIYFSYDVKMKEKGDIPEGYSVSREKKERFSLILESASTNQTSMYLCASIPGSGARSPDTQYFGPGTRLTVL.